The 19 T cell receptor beta chains in this list originate from one sample, sequenced in a study of spatial heterogeneity in lung cancer. Time point denoted: blood at routine non-recurrence follow-up after resection. The study sequenced unsorted whole RNA from tumor, nontumor lung or frozen PBMC. MiXCR, run by TCRdb on the 5' RACE reads, gives a single entry per CDR3 protein. Among 45,000 to 65,000 distinct CDR3 sequences, around 7% were seen once, and the ten largest hold less than 45%. The sample consisted of PBMCs, taken at follow-up. The receptors shown here come from a female donor with early-stage non-small cell lung cancer.

CDR3 DNA: TGTGCCAGCAGCGCCACGACTAGCGGCCAAGAGACCCAGTACTTC. As protein: CASSATTSGQETQYF. V gene TRBV11-2 combines with J gene TRBJ2-5; 9 bases agree with TRBD2. The junction had 5 bases not matched to a gene; V was cut back by 5 bases and J by 1 base. This CDR3 region has 15 residues. CDR1 is SGHAT, CDR2 FQNNGV, per germline.

This clonotype was observed at least ten times. CDR3 DNA sequence: TGTGCCAGCAGTGCGATCGGGACAGGGGGCTACGAGCAGTACTTC. Amino acid sequence: CASSAIGTGGYEQYF. The chain uses TRBV28 and TRBJ2-7, with 11 bases lining up with TRBD1. Per the germline V gene, CDR1 is MDHEN and CDR2 is SYDVKM. The ends lost 5 bases at V and 3 bases at J; junction bases unmatched: 6. The CDR3 has 15 amino acids. The variable domain in full, completed from reference TRBV28 and TRBJ2-7, reads DVKVTQSSRYLVKRTGEKVFLECVQDMDHENMFWYRQDPGLGLRLIYFSYDVKMKEKGDIPEGYSVSREKKERFSLILESASTNQTSMYLCASSAIGTGGYEQYFGPGTRLTVT.

This clonotype was detected ten times or more. The rearrangement joins TRBV15 to TRBJ2-3, with no clear D. The CDR3 is 13 amino acids. Germline CDR1 and CDR2: LNHNV and YYDKDF (reference sequence). V gave up 0 bases and J gave up 4 bases, with 5 bases separating them. The DNA of the CDR3 is TGTGCCACCAGCAGAGATGGGGCAGATACGCAGTATTTT. Its protein product is CATSRDGADTQYF. Supplemented by reference TRBV15 and TRBJ2-3, the full variable domain reads DAMVIQNPRYQVTQFGKPVTLSCSQTLNHNVMYWYQQKSSQAPKLLFHYYDKDFNNEADTPDNFQSRRPNTSFCFLDIRSPGLGDTAMYLCATSRDGADTQYFGPGTRLTVL.

This clonotype was seen at least ten times. The chain couples TRBV12-3 or TRBV12-4 to TRBJ1-1; a possible D gene is TRBD1 (5 bases). Trimming shortened V by 3 bases and J by 3 bases, and 17 bases separated the two germline ends. The CDR3 is made up of 16 amino acids. CDR3: CASSLGPRGSYTEAFF. CDR3 sequence (DNA): TGTGCCAGCAGTTTGGGACCCCGCGGTTCCTACACTGAAGCTTTCTTT.

This clonotype was observed a handful of times. The genes are TRBV4-3 and TRBJ2-2; 7 bases are shared with TRBD2. Germline V gene sequence: CDR1 LGHNA, CDR2 YSLEER. V trimming: 0 bases; J trimming: 6 bases; junction bases outside the gene matches: 4. The CDR3 sequence is 15 residues long. CDR3 nucleotide sequence: TGCGCCAGCAGCCAAGATTATGCGGGGGCCGGGGAGCTGTTTTTT. This sequence encodes CASSQDYAGAGELFF.

The table lists this clonotype with many counts. The chain is built from TRBV29-1 and TRBJ1-1; 9 nucleotides agree with TRBD1. CDR1 SQVTM and CDR2 ANQGSEA come from the germline V gene. V lost 4 bases and J lost 4; bases outside the gene matches: 10. The CDR3 is made up of 15 amino acids. CDR3 sequence reads: CSVGGGTGRFTEAFF. The CDR3 nucleotides are TGCAGCGTTGGTGGGGGGACAGGGCGATTCACTGAAGCTTTCTTT.

The table lists this clonotype with a few counts. The chain recombines TRBV28 with TRBJ2-2; D remains unclear. Germline V CDR1 and CDR2: MDHEN, SYDVKM. The V end lost 10 bases, the J end lost 6 bases, and 18 bases lay between the germline ends. This CDR3 spans 14 amino acids. The CDR3 bases are TGTGCCACCACTGGGTCAGTCCTTGCCGGGGAGCTGTTTTTT. Protein: CATTGSVLAGELFF.

There are many counts of this clonotype. The rearrangement joins TRBV6-1 to TRBJ1-4; 8 nucleotides line up with TRBD1. Germline V lookup: CDR1 MNHNS, CDR2 SASEGT. The V gene end was trimmed by 4 bases and the J gene end by 7 bases; junction bases not matched to a gene: 8. This CDR3 is 15 amino acids long. This CDR3 reads CASSGNRGDLEKLFF. The CDR3 coding sequence is TGTGCCAGCAGTGGCAACAGGGGGGACCTTGAAAAACTGTTTTTT.

This clonotype was observed a few times. V gene TRBV29-1 combines with J gene TRBJ1-4, with 10 positions matching TRBD1. The trim removed 3 bases at V and 8 bases at J, leaving 9 bases unmatched. Germline V gene sequence: CDR1 SQVTM, CDR2 ANQGSEA. The CDR3 totals 15 residues. CDR3 amino acids: CSVDGGGTGVEKLFF. DNA of the CDR3: TGCAGCGTTGACGGTGGCGGGACAGGGGTCGAAAAACTGTTTTTT.

This clonotype was seen repeatedly, ten times or more. The chain links TRBV12-5 to TRBJ2-5, with 8 bases lining up with TRBD2. Germline loops: CDR1 LGHNT, CDR2 FRNRAP. V gave up 2 bases and J gave up 9 bases; unmatched junction bases: 14. This CDR3 has 16 amino acids. The DNA for the CDR3 is TGTGCTAGTGGTTTGTTCGGGACTAGATGGGAAGTAGCCCAGTACTTC. This translates into CASGLFGTRWEVAQYF. The variable domain in full, with the rest retrieved from reference TRBV12-5 and TRBJ2-5, is DARVTQTPRHKVTEMGQEVTMRCQPILGHNTVFWYRQTMMQGLELLAYFRNRAPLDDSGMPKDRFSAEMPDATLATLKIQPSEPRDSAVYFCASGLFGTRWEVAQYFGPGTRLLVL.

This clonotype was seen many times. The rearrangement links TRBV5-6 to TRBJ2-7; D might be TRBD1 (5 bases). The V end lost 0 bases, the J end lost 2 bases, and 12 bases lay between the germline ends. This CDR3 has 15 amino acids. Per germline, CDR1 SGHDT and CDR2 YYEEEE. The chain's CDR3 is CASSLEAGPTYEQYF. In DNA, the CDR3 is TGTGCCAGCAGCTTGGAGGCAGGGCCGACCTACGAGCAGTACTTC. Using reference TRBV5-6 and TRBJ2-7 for the parts outside the CDR3, the full variable domain is DAGVTQSPTHLIKTRGQQVTLRCSPKSGHDTVSWYQQALGQGPQFIFQYYEEEERQRGNFPDRFSGHQFPNYSSELNVNALLLGDSALYLCASSLEAGPTYEQYFGPGTRLTVT.

V usage is TRBV5-1 and J usage is TRBJ2-1; 14 bases are shared with TRBD2. Trimming removed 4 bases from V and 8 bases from J; junction bases left unmatched: 8. The V gene's germline CDR1 is SGHRS and CDR2 YFSETQ. The CDR3 runs to 16 residues. The CDR3 nucleotides read TGCGCCAGCAGCAGAACCGGGACTAGCGGGGGATATGAGCAGTTCTTC. Residues: CASSRTGTSGGYEQFF.

This clonotype was seen only a few times. The chain links TRBV18 to TRBJ1-1; D is undetermined. CDR1 is KGHSH and CDR2 is LQKENI in the germline V gene. This CDR3 comprises 17 residues. V lost 6 bases, J lost 0 bases, and 20 bases lay in between. The CDR3, as DNA: TGTGCCAGCTCTCTCAATCAGGCACCGTCCATGAACACTGAAGCTTTCTTT. It translates to CASSLNQAPSMNTEAFF.

This clonotype appeared many times. J is TRBJ1-1 and V is TRBV5-1, with D tentatively TRBD1 (6 bases). Trimming stripped 3 bases from V and 5 bases from J, with 8 bases between. Germline V lookup: CDR1 SGHRS, CDR2 YFSETQ. The CDR3 loop spans 12 amino acids. CDR3 region: CASSSQGTEAFF. The CDR3, as DNA: TGCGCCAGCAGCTCTCAGGGGACTGAAGCTTTCTTT.

At least ten counts were recorded for this clonotype. The CDR3: CASSFKGTDSPLHF. The DNA for the CDR3 is TGTGCCAGCAGTTTTAAGGGGACAGATTCACCCCTCCACTTT. The J gene is TRBJ1-6, the V gene TRBV12-3 or TRBV12-4; 7 bases fit TRBD1. The CDR3 is made up of 14 amino acids. V shed 3 bases, J shed 8 bases, and the junction held 4 bases outside the gene matches.

Ten or more counts support this clonotype. The V call is TRBV5-1, the J call TRBJ1-1; D not certain. The V gene lost 2 bases and the J gene lost 4 bases, with 15 bases spanning the gap. Germline assignment: CDR1 SGHRS and CDR2 YFSETQ. The CDR3 extends over 15 amino acids. The CDR3 sequence: CASSFQEGRITEAFF. The CDR3 bases are TGCGCCAGCAGCTTCCAAGAGGGAAGGATCACTGAAGCTTTCTTT.

This clonotype was observed many times. The chain uses TRBV7-2 and TRBJ1-5, with D possibly matching TRBD1 (6 bases). Between the trimmed V and J ends, which lost 5 bases and 6 bases, there was a span of 14 bases. The CDR3 covers 14 residues. The germline V gene has CDR1 SGHTA and CDR2 FQGNSA. The CDR3 loop reads CASSPQGPSQPQHF. Written as DNA, the CDR3 is TGTGCCAGCAGCCCACAGGGCCCGAGTCAGCCCCAGCATTTT.

This clonotype was found many times. The CDR3 loop is CASSSGTGNQNIQYF. The CDR3 DNA is TGTGCCAGCAGCTCCGGGACAGGGAATCAAAACATTCAGTACTTC. The genes are TRBV5-5 and TRBJ2-4, with TRBD1 matching over 9 bases. The ends lost 3 bases at V and 5 bases at J; junction bases unmatched: 6. The CDR3 extends over 15 amino acids. Germline V CDR1 and CDR2: SGHKS, YYEKEE (reference sequence).

The chain recombines TRBV14 with TRBJ1-2; tentative D call: TRBD1 (5 bases). Trimming left V 4 bases short and J 7 bases short, with 16 bases between. CDR3 length equals 14 residues. CDR1 is SGHDN and CDR2 is FVKESK in the germline V gene. CDR3 nucleotide sequence: TGTGCCAGCAGCCGGGACTTGGGAGGGAGTGGCTACACCTTC. Translated: CASSRDLGGSGYTF.